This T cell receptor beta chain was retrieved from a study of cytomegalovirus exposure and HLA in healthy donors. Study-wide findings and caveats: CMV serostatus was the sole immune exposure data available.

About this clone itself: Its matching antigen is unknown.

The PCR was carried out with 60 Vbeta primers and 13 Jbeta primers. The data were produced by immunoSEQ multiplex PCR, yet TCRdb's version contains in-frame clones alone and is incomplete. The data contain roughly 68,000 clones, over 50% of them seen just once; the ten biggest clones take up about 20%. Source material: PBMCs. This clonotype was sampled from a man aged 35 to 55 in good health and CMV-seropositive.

The CDR3 is CASSPTRQGREETQYF. CDR3 nucleotides: TGCGCCAGCAGCCCGACCCGACAGGGGCGGGAGGAGACCCAGTACTTC. The chain carries TRBV5-1 and TRBJ2-5, with D tentatively TRBD1 (8 bases). The CDR3 loop spans 16 amino acids. With 4 bases removed from V and 5 bases from J, the gap between germline ends came to 21 bases. Germline values: CDR1 SGHRS, CDR2 YFSETQ.